This record covers a single TCR beta chain. The data were taken from a study of blood T cell repertoires in COVID-19. Turning to the study itself: Samples came from the United States, Italy and Spain, spanning acute and convalescent COVID-19.

V gave up 5 bases and J gave up 4 bases, with 6 bases separating them. Germline-derived CDR1 and CDR2 are WNHNN and SYGVQD (reference sequence). The CDR3 spans 11 residues. As originally analysed: By means of reference gene primer amplification, nucleated cell counts were estimated. Clones were read by immunoSEQ multiplex PCR, and TCRdb kept only the in-frame ones, dropping some. The V and J calls and clone size come from that table; D and trimming were worked out from the DNA. This sample carries roughly 130,000 clones, about 83% of them seen once, and the ten largest clones take 8% to 9%. Sequencing was carried out using peripheral blood. This receptor was identified in a man under 40 with COVID-19, enrolled during active disease. The rearrangement joins TRBV10-1 to TRBJ2-7, with D perhaps matching TRBD2 (5 bases). The CDR3 protein is CASSRGYEQYF. CDR3 DNA: TGCGCCAGCAGTCGGGGATACGAGCAGTACTTC.